The rows below give T cell receptor beta chains drawn from one sample of a study of regulatory T cells in long-lasting Graves disease. MiXCR, run by TCRdb on the multiplex PCR reads, gives a single entry per CDR3 protein. This table holds 400,000 to 500,000 distinct CDR3 sequences, about 22% found once. The specimen was peripheral blood mononuclear cells (PBMCs), collected when the disease was refractory, from a patient treated with antithyroid drugs. The receptor set was obtained from a female donor with Graves disease. Both conserved end residues are trimmed from each CDR3.

v_gene	j_gene	CDR3aa
TRBV27	TRBJ1-3	ASSLFWDPGVTGNTIY
TRBV7-2	TRBJ1-5	ASSLGGLVNQPQH
TRBV28	TRBJ1-2	ASSSLSRGDGYGYT
TRBV11-3	TRBJ2-5	ASSDIEGSQETQY
TRBV28	TRBJ1-5	ATIRDRGTNQPQH
TRBV7-8	TRBJ2-7	ASSLEGGELLGFYEQY
TRBV27	TRBJ1-1	ASSLTHNTEAF
TRBV6-5	TRBJ1-1	ASSYEGGGTEAF
TRBV12-3/TRBV12-4	TRBJ1-5	ASSPGTGGQPQH
TRBV6-2/TRBV6-3	TRBJ1-1	ASDGGTEAF
TRBV9	TRBJ1-5	ASSGYNSNQPQH
TRBV11-3	TRBJ2-1	ASRGGASSDNEQF
TRBV10-3	TRBJ1-6	AISEGGGDSPLH
TRBV7-9	TRBJ1-1	ASSPASGVSEAF
TRBV7-9	TRBJ1-1	ASSLSGAVSAF
TRBV12-3/TRBV12-4	TRBJ2-7	ASSSPSRYEQY
TRBV28	TRBJ1-4	ASSPPDLVGEKLF
TRBV19	TRBJ2-7	ASTTTGVPYEQY
TRBV7-8	TRBJ2-1	ASSFPSGGNEQF
TRBV10-3	TRBJ2-2	AIEGAGELF
TRBV6-2/TRBV6-3	TRBJ2-2	ASSAGTGELF
TRBV5-1	TRBJ2-3	ASSLGQSGDTQY
TRBV10-3	TRBJ2-5	ATGVAGSQETQY
TRBV7-2	TRBJ2-3	ASSFTGGNTDTQY
TRBV19	TRBJ2-7	ASSISGQPVEQY
TRBV3-1	TRBJ2-6	ASSQSGANVLT
TRBV28	TRBJ1-2	ASSSRPNYGYT
TRBV13	TRBJ1-1	ASSLVGHPTEAF
TRBV28	TRBJ1-6	ATGPLWESPLH
TRBV9	TRBJ1-1	ASSGGQGRWTEAF
TRBV11-3	TRBJ1-5	ASSYGRTGSSNQPQH
TRBV9	TRBJ1-5	ASGGGEQPQH
TRBV12-3/TRBV12-4	TRBJ1-1	ASSLGLEAF
TRBV4-2	TRBJ2-5	ASRKTSGPEETQY
TRBV12-3/TRBV12-4	TRBJ1-4	ASIVNEKLF
TRBV6-1	TRBJ2-3	ASSPLQGGTDTQY
TRBV5-6	TRBJ2-1	ASSMLLAPYIEQF
TRBV19	TRBJ1-1	ASTDSAPLNTEAF
TRBV6-1	TRBJ1-2	ASSRGKGGGPYGYT
TRBV6-1	TRBJ1-2	ASRRTGENYGYT
TRBV19	TRBJ1-5	ASSISWGSGQPQH
TRBV30	TRBJ1-3	AWSGGRGSAGNTIY
TRBV20-1	TRBJ2-3	SASRDRRIEGGTDTQY
TRBV7-3	TRBJ2-5	ASSLPGTAKETQY
TRBV4-1	TRBJ2-5	ASSQGGLAGLEETQY
TRBV25-1	TRBJ1-4	ASSESDEKLF
TRBV2	TRBJ1-4	ASSEGRRGGNEKLF
TRBV5-1	TRBJ2-7	ASRLQGSSYEQY